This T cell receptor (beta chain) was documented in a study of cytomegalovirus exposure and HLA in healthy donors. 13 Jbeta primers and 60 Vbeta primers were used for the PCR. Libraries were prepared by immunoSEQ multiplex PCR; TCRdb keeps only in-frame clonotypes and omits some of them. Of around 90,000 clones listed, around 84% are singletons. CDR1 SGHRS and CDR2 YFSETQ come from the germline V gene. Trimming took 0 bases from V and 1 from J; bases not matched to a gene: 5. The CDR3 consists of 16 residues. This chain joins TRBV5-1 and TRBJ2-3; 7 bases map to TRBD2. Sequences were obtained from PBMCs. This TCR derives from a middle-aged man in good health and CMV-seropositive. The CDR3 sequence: CASSLAASGGTDTQYF. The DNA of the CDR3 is TGCGCCAGCAGCTTGGCCGCTAGCGGAGGCACAGATACGCAGTATTTT.